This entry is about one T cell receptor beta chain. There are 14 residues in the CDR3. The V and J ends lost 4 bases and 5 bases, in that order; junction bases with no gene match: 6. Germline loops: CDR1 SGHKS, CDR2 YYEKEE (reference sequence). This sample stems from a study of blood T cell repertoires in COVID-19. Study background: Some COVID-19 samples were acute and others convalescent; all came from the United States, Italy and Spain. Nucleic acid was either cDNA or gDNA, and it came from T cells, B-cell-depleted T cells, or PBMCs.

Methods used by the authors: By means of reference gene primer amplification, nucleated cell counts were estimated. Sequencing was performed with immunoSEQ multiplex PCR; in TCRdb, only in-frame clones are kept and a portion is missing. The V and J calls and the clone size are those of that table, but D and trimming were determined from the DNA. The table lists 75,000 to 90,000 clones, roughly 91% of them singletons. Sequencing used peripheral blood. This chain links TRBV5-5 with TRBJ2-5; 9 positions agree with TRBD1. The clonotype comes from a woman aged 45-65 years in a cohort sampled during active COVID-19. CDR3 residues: CASSTGQGLETQYF. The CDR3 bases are TGTGCCAGCAGCACTGGACAGGGGTTGGAGACCCAGTACTTC.